The 20 T cell receptor beta chains given below trace back to one sample, sequenced in a study of cytomegalovirus exposure and HLA in healthy donors. In the PCR, 60 Vbeta and 13 Jbeta primers were used. This table comes from immunoSEQ multiplex PCR, and its TCRdb copy is limited to in-frame clones, with some not included. Of about 200,000 clones in the sample, more than 65% are singletons; the top ten hold about 1.8%. Source material: PBMCs. The receptors shown here come from a man in his forties or fifties in good health and CMV-seronegative.

J is TRBJ2-3 and V is TRBV18, with a tentative D call TRBD1 (6 bases). V was trimmed by 2 bases and J by 7 bases, leaving 16 bases between them. The CDR3 covers 15 residues. Per germline, CDR1 KGHSH and CDR2 LQKENI. The CDR3 DNA sequence: TGTGCCAGCTCACCATATGAGAACAGGGCGCATACGCAGTATTTT. As protein: CASSPYENRAHTQYF.

V usage is TRBV11-2 and J usage is TRBJ2-7; 7 nucleotides match TRBD2. Per the germline V gene, CDR1 is SGHAT and CDR2 is FQNNGV. This CDR3 has 15 residues. Trimming took 2 bases from V and 2 from J; bases not matched to a gene: 6. The CDR3 here is CASSLTSGGTYEQYF. In nucleotides, the CDR3 is TGTGCCAGCAGCTTAACTTCGGGGGGAACCTACGAGCAGTACTTC.

The genes are TRBV2 and TRBJ2-7; 9 bases line up with TRBD1. The germline V gene has CDR1 SNHLY and CDR2 FYNNEI. CDR3 length: 14 amino acids. Losses at the gene ends were 5 bases for V and 4 bases for J; bases not matched to a gene: 6. CDR3 sequence: CASSKQGAGYEQYF. The CDR3, as DNA: TGTGCCAGCAGTAAACAGGGGGCGGGGTACGAGCAGTACTTC.

The V call is TRBV10-3, the J call TRBJ1-1; 8 bases line up with TRBD1. Germline V gene lookup returns CDR1 ENHRY and CDR2 SYGVKD. After removal of 3 bases from V and 3 bases from J, the junction contained 6 bases not matched to a gene. The CDR3 runs to 15 residues. CDR3 bases: TGTGCCATCAGTGAAGACAGGGGAATGGACACTGAAGCTTTCTTT. The encoded protein is CAISEDRGMDTEAFF.

CDR3 loop: CASSLATGGQGACTF. In DNA, the CDR3 is TGTGCCAGCAGCTTAGCAACAGGGGGACAGGGGGCCTGCACCTTC. The chain employs TRBV7-8 and TRBJ1-2, with 12 positions matching TRBD1. Germline-derived CDR1 and CDR2 are SGHVS and FQNEAQ. V was clipped by 0 bases and J by 13 bases; unmatched bases: 9. This CDR3 has 15 amino acids.

This clone came up once. This chain connects TRBV6-5 to TRBJ2-5, with 10 bases identical to TRBD1. The DNA end favors TRBJ2-7, so the J call may be wrong. This CDR3 comprises 15 residues. Germline V gene lookup returns CDR1 MNHEY and CDR2 SVGAGI. The CDR3: CASTSGTGASYEQYF. Here the CDR3 DNA reads TGTGCCAGCACCTCCGGGACAGGGGCCTCCTACGAGCAGTACTTC.

This clone appeared a single time. V and J are TRBV28 and TRBJ2-1; 9 nucleotides line up with TRBD1. The CDR3 contains 16 residues. V trimming: 5 bases; J trimming: 4 bases; junction bases outside the gene matches: 9. CDR1 and CDR2 (germline): MDHEN, SYDVKM. The CDR3 sequence is CASSRDRAKLYNEQFF. CDR3 sequence (DNA): TGTGCCAGCAGTCGGGACAGGGCCAAGTTGTACAATGAGCAGTTCTTC.

This clone occurred once. The rearrangement uses TRBV6-5 and TRBJ1-5; perhaps TRBD1 as D (6 bases). Trimming cost V 8 bases and J 4 bases, with 12 bases left between them. CDR3 length: 13 residues. Germline CDR1 and CDR2: MNHEY and SVGAGI. CDR3 in amino acids: CASWQGRNQPQHF. The CDR3 DNA sequence: TGTGCCAGCTGGCAGGGGCGAAATCAGCCCCAGCATTTT.

This rearrangement joins TRBV28 to TRBJ2-7; perhaps TRBD1 as D (6 bases). This CDR3 comprises 14 residues. Trimming took 6 bases from V and 4 from J, leaving 16 bases between them. The germline V gene encodes CDR1 MDHEN and CDR2 SYDVKM. CDR3 sequence: CASRARTVRYEQYF. DNA for the CDR3: TGTGCCAGCAGAGCAAGGACAGTAAGATACGAGCAGTACTTC.

The chain employs TRBV2 and TRBJ1-5; a possible D gene is TRBD1 (6 bases). CDR3 length equals 15 residues. Trimming shortened V by 6 bases and J by 0 bases, and 12 bases separated the two germline ends. Germline assignment: CDR1 SNHLY and CDR2 FYNNEI. This chain's CDR3 is CASRSGTLSNQPQHF. DNA of the CDR3: TGTGCCAGCAGGTCCGGGACACTTAGCAATCAGCCCCAGCATTTT.

The rearrangement uses TRBV30 and TRBJ2-1; 9 bases align to TRBD1. CDR3 length equals 15 residues. CDR1 is GTSNPN, CDR2 SVGIG, per germline (reference sequence). Trimming cost V 0 bases and J 8 bases; bases outside gene matches: 8. In DNA, the CDR3 is TGTGCCTGGAGTGTAGGGGACAGGGTACAGGATGAGCAGTTCTTC. It specifies CAWSVGDRVQDEQFF.

In this sample, this clone turned up once. V is TRBV5-4 and J is TRBJ1-1; tentative D call: TRBD1 (6 bases). The CDR3 spans 13 residues. V was shortened by 5 bases and J by 7 bases, with 15 bases between the two germline ends. CDR1 is SGHNT and CDR2 is YYREEE in the germline V gene (reference sequence). The CDR3 DNA follows: TGTGCCAGCAGTCCAACAGGGTACGGTGAAGCTTTCTTT. As protein: CASSPTGYGEAFF.

The chain carries TRBV18 and TRBJ2-7, with TRBD1 as a possible D gene (6 bases). This CDR3 region has 15 residues. The germline CDR1 and CDR2 sequences are KGHSH and LQKENI. V was cut by 4 bases and J by 1 base, with 14 bases left in between. Here the CDR3 reads CASSLTGTSSYEQYF. For the CDR3, the DNA is TGTGCCAGCTCACTAACCGGGACAAGTTCCTACGAGCAGTACTTC.

This chain uses TRBV28 with TRBJ2-1; D is possibly TRBD2 (6 bases). This CDR3 has 16 residues. The V end was cut by 6 bases, the J end by 4 bases, with 19 bases between. CDR1 is MDHEN and CDR2 is SYDVKM in the germline V gene. CDR3 DNA: TGTGCCAGCAGAGGCGCGGGGAGCGGGCTATACAATGAGCAGTTCTTC. Residues: CASRGAGSGLYNEQFF.

This chain uses TRBV4-1 with TRBJ1-2; D not certain. V was shortened by 0 bases and J by 5 bases, with 16 bases between the two germline ends. The CDR3 runs to 16 residues. Germline values: CDR1 MGHRA, CDR2 YSYEKL. DNA of the CDR3: TGCGCCAGCAGCCAAGAGGGATCCGGGAGGAGGTATGGCTACACCTTC. Its protein is CASSQEGSGRRYGYTF.

The rearrangement joins TRBV19 to TRBJ2-7; 15 bases match TRBD2. This CDR3 has 16 residues. V was pared by 5 bases and J by 6 bases, with 8 bases of the junction left unmatched. CDR1 is LNHDA, CDR2 SQIVND, per germline (reference sequence). The CDR3 DNA is TGTGCCAGTAGTCCCACGTCGGGACTAGCGGGAGGCGAGCAGTACTTC. Translation gives CASSPTSGLAGGEQYF. Drawing the rest from reference TRBV19 and TRBJ2-7, the complete variable domain is DGGITQSPKYLFRKEGQNVTLSCEQNLNHDAMYWYRQDPGQGLRLIYYSQIVNDFQKGDIAEGYSVSREKKESFPLTVTSAQKNPTAFYLCASSPTSGLAGGEQYFGPGTRLTVT.

The V and J genes are TRBV5-4 and TRBJ2-3, with 12 positions matching TRBD2. The V gene's germline CDR1 is SGHNT and CDR2 YYREEE (reference sequence). Germline trimming cut 5 bases from V and 2 bases from J; bases unmatched to any gene: 6. CDR3 length equals 16 residues. The CDR3 reads CASSLAGGRDTDTQYF. The CDR3 DNA follows: TGTGCCAGCAGTCTAGCGGGAGGGCGCGACACAGATACGCAGTATTTT.

The chain links TRBV4-2 to TRBJ2-1; D gene uncertain. Trimming removed 0 bases from V and 6 bases from J, with 12 bases in between. Germline V gene sequence: CDR1 LGHNA, CDR2 YNFKEQ. CDR3 length: 15 residues. The CDR3, as DNA: TGTGCCAGCAGCCAAGAAACCCGGAGTTCCAATGAGCAGTTCTTC. It codes for CASSQETRSSNEQFF.

In this sample, this clone turned up a few times. This chain connects TRBV19 to TRBJ2-7; the match to TRBD1 covers 7 bases. The J segment lost 2 bases and the V segment lost 4 bases, leaving 8 bases of the junction unmatched. Germline-derived CDR1 and CDR2 are LNHDA and SQIVND (reference sequence). The CDR3 covers 15 residues. CDR3 DNA: TGTGCCAGTAGTACCACAGGACAGGCGCCCTACGAGCAGTACTTC. Protein product: CASSTTGQAPYEQYF.

There are a few counts of this clone. The chain carries TRBV27 and TRBJ2-1, with 8 positions matching TRBD2. This CDR3 has 15 amino acids. CDR1 is MNHEY, CDR2 SMNVEV, per germline (reference sequence). After removal of 10 bases from V and 4 bases from J, the junction contained 12 bases not matched to a gene. The CDR3: CATLSRGGRYNEQFF. The CDR3 DNA reads as TGTGCCACCTTATCTCGGGGCGGGAGGTACAATGAGCAGTTCTTC.